The rows below give T cell receptor beta chains drawn from one sample of a study of CXCR3-negative and CXCR3-positive naive CD8 T cells. From the 5' RACE reads, TCRdb lists one entry per CDR3 protein and no DNA. The sample has approximately 100,000 distinct CDR3 sequences. Sequenced input: naive CXCR3- CD8+ T cells from blood. The receptors were gathered from a human donor in good health. Some clones in this sample may be carry-over from other donors' samples. Each CDR3 is given with its conserved first and last residue.

j_call v_call cdr3_aa
TRBJ2-1 TRBV5-1 CASSLANFASDEQFF
TRBJ2-5 TRBV10-3 CAISDDRYQETQYF
TRBJ2-1 TRBV7-2 CASSQGHNEQFF
TRBJ2-7 TRBV7-8 CASSSLSEGEGEQYF
TRBJ2-3 TRBV15 CATSMGQLSTDTQYF
TRBJ2-2 TRBV27 CASSLYQLGGELFF
TRBJ2-5 TRBV20-1 CSARQLAGGPGETQYF
TRBJ2-7 TRBV7-9 CASSFLPGQGYEQYF
TRBJ1-2 TRBV6-5 CASSYSPGQGPYGYTF
TRBJ2-3 TRBV20-1 CSAGGTLRLDTQYF